The present T cell receptor (beta chain) was sequenced within a study of early T cells in non-severe SARS-CoV-2 infection. Whole-study findings and limits: Anti-spike CD8 responses were favored by VDJdb matching, which missed private and CD4 specificities.

Points on this clonotype: The target antigen is unknown.

The CDR3 runs 19 residues. With V trimmed by 5 bases and J by 2 bases, 17 bases remained unmatched. The germline V gene encodes CDR1 SGHTA and CDR2 FQGNSA. Researchers tagged individual cDNA molecules with unique molecular identifiers. TCRdb re-called the 5' RACE reads through MiXCR, storing one row per CDR3 protein. The table shows 54,000 or so distinct CDR3 sequences, with roughly 5.5% occurring only once. Sequencing was carried out using whole blood. This clonotype was sampled from an adult who was a healthcare worker with PCR-confirmed SARS-CoV-2 infection or an uninfected control (not recorded which). The V and J genes are TRBV7-2 and TRBJ2-7; 11 positions agree with TRBD2. The CDR3 region is CASSPQKTSGISRPYEQYF. The DNA of the CDR3 is TGTGCCAGCAGCCCCCAAAAGACTAGCGGGATATCGAGACCCTACGAGCAGTACTTC.